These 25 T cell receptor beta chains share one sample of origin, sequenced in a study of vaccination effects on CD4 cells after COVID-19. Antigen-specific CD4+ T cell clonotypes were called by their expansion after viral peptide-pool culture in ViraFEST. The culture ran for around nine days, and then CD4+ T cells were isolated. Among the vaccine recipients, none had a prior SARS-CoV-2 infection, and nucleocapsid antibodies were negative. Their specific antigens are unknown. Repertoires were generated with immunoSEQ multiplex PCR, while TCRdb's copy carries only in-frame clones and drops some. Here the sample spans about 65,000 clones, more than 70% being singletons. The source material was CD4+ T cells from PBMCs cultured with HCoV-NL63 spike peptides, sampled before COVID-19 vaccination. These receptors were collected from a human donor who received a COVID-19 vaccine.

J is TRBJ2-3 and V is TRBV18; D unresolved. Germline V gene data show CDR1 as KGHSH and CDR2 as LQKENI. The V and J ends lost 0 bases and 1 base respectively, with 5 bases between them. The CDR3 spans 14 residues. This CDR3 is CASSPPAGTDTQYF. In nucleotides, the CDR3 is TGTGCCAGCTCACCACCGGCAGGCACAGATACGCAGTATTTT.

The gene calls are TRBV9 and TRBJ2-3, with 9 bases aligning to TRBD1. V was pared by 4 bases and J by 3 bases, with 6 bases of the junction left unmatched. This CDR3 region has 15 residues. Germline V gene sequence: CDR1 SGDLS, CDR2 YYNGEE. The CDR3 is CASSTLDRGTDTQYF. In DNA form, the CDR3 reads TGTGCCAGCAGCACCCTCGACAGGGGGACAGATACGCAGTATTTT.

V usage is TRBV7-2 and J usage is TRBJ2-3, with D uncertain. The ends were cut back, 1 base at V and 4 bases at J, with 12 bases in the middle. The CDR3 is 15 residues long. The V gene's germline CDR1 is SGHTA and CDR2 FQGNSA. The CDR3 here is CASSLEPRSPDTQYF. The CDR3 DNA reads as TGTGCCAGCAGCTTAGAGCCTCGTTCTCCAGATACGCAGTATTTT.

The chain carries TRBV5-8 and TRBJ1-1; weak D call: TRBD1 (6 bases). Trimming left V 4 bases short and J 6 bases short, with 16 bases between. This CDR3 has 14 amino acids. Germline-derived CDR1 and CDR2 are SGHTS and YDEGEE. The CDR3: CASSPLQGRAEAFF. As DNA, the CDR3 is TGTGCCAGCAGCCCCCTACAGGGAAGGGCTGAAGCTTTCTTT.

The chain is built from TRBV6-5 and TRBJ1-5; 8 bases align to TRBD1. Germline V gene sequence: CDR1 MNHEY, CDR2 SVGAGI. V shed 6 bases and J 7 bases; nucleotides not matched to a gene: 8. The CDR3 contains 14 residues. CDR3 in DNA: TGTGCCAGCAGGGACAGGGACCTATGGCAGCCCCAGCATTTT. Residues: CASRDRDLWQPQHF.

The CDR3 reads CASSRNPGLASTGELFF. The DNA for the CDR3 is TGTGCCAGCTCACGAAATCCGGGACTAGCAAGCACCGGGGAGCTGTTTTTT. The rearrangement uses TRBV18 and TRBJ2-2; the match to TRBD2 covers 9 bases. This CDR3 is 17 amino acids long. The germline gives CDR1 KGHSH, CDR2 LQKENI. With V trimmed by 4 bases and J by 4 bases, 10 bases remained unmatched.

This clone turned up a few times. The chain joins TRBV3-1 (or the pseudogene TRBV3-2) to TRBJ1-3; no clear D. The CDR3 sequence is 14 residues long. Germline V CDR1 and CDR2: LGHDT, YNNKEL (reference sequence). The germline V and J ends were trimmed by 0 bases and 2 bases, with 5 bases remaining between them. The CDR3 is CASSQETPGNTIYF. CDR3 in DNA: TGTGCCAGCAGCCAAGAGACACCTGGAAACACCATATATTTT.

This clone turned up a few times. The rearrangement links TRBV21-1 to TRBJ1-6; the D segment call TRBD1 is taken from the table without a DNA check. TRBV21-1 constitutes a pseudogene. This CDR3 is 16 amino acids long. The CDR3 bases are TGTGCCAGCAGCGCCTACAGGGGCCGGGGTGATTCACCCCTCCACTTT. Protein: CASSAYRGRGDSPLHF.

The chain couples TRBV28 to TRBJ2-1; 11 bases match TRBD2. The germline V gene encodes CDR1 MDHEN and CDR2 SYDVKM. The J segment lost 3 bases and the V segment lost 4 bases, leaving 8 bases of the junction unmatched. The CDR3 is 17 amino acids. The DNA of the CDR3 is TGTGCCAGCAGTTCCCTAAAACTAGCGGGGGTCTACAATGAGCAGTTCTTC. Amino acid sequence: CASSSLKLAGVYNEQFF.

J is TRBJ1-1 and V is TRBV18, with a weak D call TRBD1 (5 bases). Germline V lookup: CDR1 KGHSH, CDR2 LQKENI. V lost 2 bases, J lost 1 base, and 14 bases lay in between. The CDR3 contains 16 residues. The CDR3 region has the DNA TGTGCCAGCTCACCAAACAGGTGGCTGGGGAACACTGAAGCTTTCTTT. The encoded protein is CASSPNRWLGNTEAFF.

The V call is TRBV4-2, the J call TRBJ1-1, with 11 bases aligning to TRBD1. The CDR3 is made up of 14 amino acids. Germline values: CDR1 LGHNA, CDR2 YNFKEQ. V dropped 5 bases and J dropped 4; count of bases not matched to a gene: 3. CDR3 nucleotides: TGTGCCAGCAGCTCTGGGACAGGGGGCACTGAAGCTTTCTTT. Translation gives CASSSGTGGTEAFF.

The CDR3 nucleotides are TGTGCCAGCATTCGAGGGGGGAATGAGCAGTTCTTC. It yields the protein CASIRGGNEQFF. J is TRBJ2-1 and V is TRBV6-5; TRBD1 or TRBD2 may be the D gene (6 bases each). CDR3 length: 12 residues. The V and J ends lost 7 bases and 7 bases respectively, with 11 bases between them. CDR1 is MNHEY and CDR2 is SVGAGI in the germline V gene.

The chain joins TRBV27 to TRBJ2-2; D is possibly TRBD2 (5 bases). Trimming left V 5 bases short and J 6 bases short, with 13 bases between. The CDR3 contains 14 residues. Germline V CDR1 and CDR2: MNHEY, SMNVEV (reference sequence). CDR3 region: CASSARDSAGELFF. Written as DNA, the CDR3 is TGTGCCAGCAGTGCCCGGGATTCCGCCGGGGAGCTGTTTTTT.

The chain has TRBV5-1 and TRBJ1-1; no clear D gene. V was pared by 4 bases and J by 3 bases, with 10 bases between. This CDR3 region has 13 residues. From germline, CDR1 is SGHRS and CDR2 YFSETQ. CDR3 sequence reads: CASSLDGYTEAFF. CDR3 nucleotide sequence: TGCGCCAGCAGCCTGGACGGCTACACTGAAGCTTTCTTT.

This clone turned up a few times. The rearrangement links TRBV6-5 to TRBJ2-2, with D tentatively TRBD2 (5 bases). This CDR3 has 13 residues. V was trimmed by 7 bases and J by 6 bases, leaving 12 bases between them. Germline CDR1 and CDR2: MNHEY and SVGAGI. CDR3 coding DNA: TGTGCCAGCACCGACCCCGGGGCCGGGGAGCTGTTTTTT. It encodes CASTDPGAGELFF.

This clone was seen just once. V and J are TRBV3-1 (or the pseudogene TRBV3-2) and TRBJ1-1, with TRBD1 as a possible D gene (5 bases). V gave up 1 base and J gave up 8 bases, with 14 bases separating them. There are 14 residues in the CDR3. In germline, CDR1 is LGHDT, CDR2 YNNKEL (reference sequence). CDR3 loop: CASSQGTLIREAFF. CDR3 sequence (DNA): TGTGCCAGCAGCCAAGGGACACTAATAAGGGAAGCTTTCTTT.

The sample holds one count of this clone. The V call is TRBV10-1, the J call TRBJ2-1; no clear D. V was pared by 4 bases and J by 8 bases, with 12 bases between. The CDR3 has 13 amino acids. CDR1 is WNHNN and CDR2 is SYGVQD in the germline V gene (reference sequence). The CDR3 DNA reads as TGCGCCAGCAGTGTCGGGTTTTACGATGAGCAGTTCTTC. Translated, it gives CASSVGFYDEQFF.

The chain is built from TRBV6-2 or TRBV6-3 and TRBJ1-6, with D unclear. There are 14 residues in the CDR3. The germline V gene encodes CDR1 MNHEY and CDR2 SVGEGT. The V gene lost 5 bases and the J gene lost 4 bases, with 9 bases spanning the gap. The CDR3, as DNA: TGTGCCAGCAGTCTCAGAGAGTATAATTCACCCCTCCACTTT. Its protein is CASSLREYNSPLHF.

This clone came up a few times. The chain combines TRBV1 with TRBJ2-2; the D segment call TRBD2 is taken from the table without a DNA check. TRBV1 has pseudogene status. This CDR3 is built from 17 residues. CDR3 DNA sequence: TGCACCAGCACTTGGGTTAGCGGGGGGCCCTGGGCCGGGGAGCTGTTTTTT. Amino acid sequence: CTSTWVSGGPWAGELFF.

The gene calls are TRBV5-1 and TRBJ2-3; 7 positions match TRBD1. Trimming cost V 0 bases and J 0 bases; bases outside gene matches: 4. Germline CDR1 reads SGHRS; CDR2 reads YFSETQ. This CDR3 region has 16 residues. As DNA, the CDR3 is TGCGCCAGCAGCTTGGGGACAGGAAGTAGCACAGATACGCAGTATTTT. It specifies CASSLGTGSSTDTQYF.

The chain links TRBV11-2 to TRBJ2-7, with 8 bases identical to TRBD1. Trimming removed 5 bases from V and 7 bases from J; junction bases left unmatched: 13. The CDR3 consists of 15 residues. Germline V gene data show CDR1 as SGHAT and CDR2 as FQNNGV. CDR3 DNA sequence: TGTGCCAGCAGCCCATCAGGGGGCAGCTTCGGGGAGCAGTACGTC. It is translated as CASSPSGGSFGEQYV.

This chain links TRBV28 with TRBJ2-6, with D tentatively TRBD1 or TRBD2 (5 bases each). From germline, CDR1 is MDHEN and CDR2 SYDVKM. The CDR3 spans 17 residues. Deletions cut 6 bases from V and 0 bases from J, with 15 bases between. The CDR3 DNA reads TGTGCCAGCAGCCCTGCTCGTGGGGGCTCTGGGGCCAACGTCCTGACTTTC. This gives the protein CASSPARGGSGANVLTF.

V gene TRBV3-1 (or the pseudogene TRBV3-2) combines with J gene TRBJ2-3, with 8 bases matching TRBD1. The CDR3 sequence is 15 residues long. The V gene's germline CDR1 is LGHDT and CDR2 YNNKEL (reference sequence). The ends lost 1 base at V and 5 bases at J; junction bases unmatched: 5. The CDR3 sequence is CASSQAGQGRDTQYF. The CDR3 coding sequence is TGTGCCAGCAGCCAAGCCGGACAGGGAAGAGATACGCAGTATTTT.

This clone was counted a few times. CDR3 region: CASSLQGLNEKLFF. The CDR3 DNA sequence: TGTGCCAGCAGTTTACAGGGCCTTAATGAAAAACTGTTTTTT. The rearrangement uses TRBV6-5 and TRBJ1-4; D is possibly TRBD1 (6 bases). The V end was cut by 4 bases, the J end by 4 bases, with 10 bases between. This CDR3 is built from 14 residues. Germline assignment: CDR1 MNHEY and CDR2 SVGAGI.

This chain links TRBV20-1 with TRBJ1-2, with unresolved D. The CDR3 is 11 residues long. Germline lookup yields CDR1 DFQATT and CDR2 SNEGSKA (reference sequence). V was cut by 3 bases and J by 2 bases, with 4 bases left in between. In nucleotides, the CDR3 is TGCAGTGCTAGTAACAACTATGGCTACACCTTC. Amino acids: CSASNNYGYTF.